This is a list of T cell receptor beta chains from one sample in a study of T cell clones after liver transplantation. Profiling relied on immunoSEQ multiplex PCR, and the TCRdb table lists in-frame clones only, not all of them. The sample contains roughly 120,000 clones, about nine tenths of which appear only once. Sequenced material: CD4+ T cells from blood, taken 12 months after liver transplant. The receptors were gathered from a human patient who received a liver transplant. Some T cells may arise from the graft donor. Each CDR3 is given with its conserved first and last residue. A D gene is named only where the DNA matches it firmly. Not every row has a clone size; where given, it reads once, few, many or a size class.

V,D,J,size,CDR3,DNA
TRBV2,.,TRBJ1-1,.,CASSEVGRVTEAFF,TGTGCCAGCAGTGAGGTTGGGCGGGTCACTGAAGCTTTCTTT
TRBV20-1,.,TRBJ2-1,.,CSATNNEQFF,TGCAGTGCTACTAACAATGAGCAGTTCTTC
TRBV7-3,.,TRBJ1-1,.,CASSRSGVGYTEAFF,TGTGCCAGCAGCCGTTCGGGGGTTGGGTACACTGAAGCTTTCTTT
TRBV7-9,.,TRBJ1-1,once,CATSGVNTEAFF,TGTGCCACTTCTGGGGTGAACACTGAAGCTTTCTTT
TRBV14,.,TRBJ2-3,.,CASSPPGRTTDTQYF,TGTGCCAGCAGCCCCCCCGGGCGGACCACAGATACGCAGTATTTT
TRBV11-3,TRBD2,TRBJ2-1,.,CASSFGTSGSGEQFF,TGTGCCAGCAGCTTTGGGACTAGCGGGAGTGGGGAGCAGTTCTTC
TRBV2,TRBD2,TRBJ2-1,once,CASKVRAGGYNEQFF,TGTGCCAGCAAGGTACGAGCGGGGGGATACAATGAGCAGTTCTTC
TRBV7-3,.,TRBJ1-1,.,CASSLTGPNTEAFF,TGTGCCAGCAGCTTAACAGGCCCGAACACTGAAGCTTTCTTT
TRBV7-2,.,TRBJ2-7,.,CASSYRDNYEQYF,TGTGCCAGCAGCTACCGGGACAACTACGAGCAGTACTTC
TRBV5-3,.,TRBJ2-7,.,CARSLFQGSEQYF,TGTGCCAGAAGCTTGTTTCAGGGAAGCGAGCAGTACTTC
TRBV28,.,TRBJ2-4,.,CASSSRGQAKNIQYF,TGTGCCAGCAGTTCCCGGGGACAAGCCAAAAACATTCAGTACTTC
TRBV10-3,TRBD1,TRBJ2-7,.,CAISEPTGGPAYEQYF,TGTGCCATCAGTGAGCCTACAGGGGGCCCAGCCTACGAGCAGTACTTC
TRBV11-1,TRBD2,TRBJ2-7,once,CASSVTSGLYEQYF,TGTGCCAGCAGCGTCACTAGCGGTCTTTACGAGCAGTACTTC
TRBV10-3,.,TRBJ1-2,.,CAISADRDTYGYTF,TGTGCCATCAGTGCCGACCGGGACACCTATGGCTACACCTTC
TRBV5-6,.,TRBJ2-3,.,CASSLGATQYF,TGTGCCAGCAGCTTGGGAGCTACGCAGTATTTT
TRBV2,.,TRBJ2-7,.,CAGRDRTYEQYF,TGTGCCGGCAGGGATCGCACCTACGAGCAGTACTTC
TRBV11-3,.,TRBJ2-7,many,CASSPGPSAYEQYF,TGTGCCAGCAGCCCGGGTCCCTCAGCTTACGAGCAGTACTTC
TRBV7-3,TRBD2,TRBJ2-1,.,CASSSGLAGFNEQFF,TGTGCCAGCAGCTCAGGACTAGCGGGTTTCAATGAGCAGTTCTTC
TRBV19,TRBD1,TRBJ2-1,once,CASSVLTGGSNEQFF,TGTGCCAGTAGTGTATTGACAGGGGGGTCCAATGAGCAGTTCTTC
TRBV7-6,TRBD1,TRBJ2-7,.,CASSTRQGAAYEQYF,TGTGCCAGCAGCACCCGACAGGGGGCGGCCTACGAGCAGTACTTC
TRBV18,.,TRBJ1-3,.,CASSPPAGSSGNTIYF,TGTGCCAGCTCACCACCGGCCGGTTCCTCTGGAAACACCATATATTTT
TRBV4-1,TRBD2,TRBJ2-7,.,CASSSTSGRALEQYF,TGCGCCAGCAGCTCTACTAGCGGGAGGGCCCTCGAGCAGTACTTC
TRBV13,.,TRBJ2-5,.,CASSIGTYRTQETQYF,TGTGCCAGCAGCATCGGGACATACCGAACCCAAGAGACCCAGTACTTC
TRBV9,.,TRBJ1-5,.,CASSPGGINQPQHF,TGTGCCAGCAGCCCGGGGGGGATAAATCAGCCCCAGCATTTT
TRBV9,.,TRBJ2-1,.,CASSVTAVGYNEQFF,TGTGCCAGCAGCGTAACGGCCGTGGGCTACAATGAGCAGTTCTTC
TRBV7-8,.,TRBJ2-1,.,CASSLGETRHNEQFF,TGTGCCAGCAGCTTAGGAGAGACTAGGCACAATGAGCAGTTCTTC
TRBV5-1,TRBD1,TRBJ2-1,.,CASSLGPPTGPSYNEQFF,TGCGCCAGCAGCTTGGGCCCTCCGACAGGGCCCTCCTACAATGAGCAGTTCTTC
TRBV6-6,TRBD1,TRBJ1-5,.,CAATRDRVSGPQHF,TGTGCCGCAACTAGGGACAGGGTCTCGGGGCCCCAGCATTTT
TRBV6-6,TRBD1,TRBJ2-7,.,CASLRDRNYEQYF,TGTGCCAGCCTCCGGGACAGGAACTACGAGCAGTACTTC
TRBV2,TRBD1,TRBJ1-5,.,CASSDRGNQPQHF,TGTGCCAGCAGCGACAGGGGGAATCAGCCCCAGCATTTT
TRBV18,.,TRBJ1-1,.,CASSPPDGAAEAFF,TGTGCCAGCTCACCACCGGATGGGGCCGCTGAAGCTTTCTTT
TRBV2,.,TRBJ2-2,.,CASSQQQGRGGELFF,TGTGCCAGCAGTCAGCAACAGGGTAGGGGCGGGGAGCTGTTTTTT
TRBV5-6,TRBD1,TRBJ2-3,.,CASSLQGATDTQYF,TGTGCCAGCAGCTTGCAGGGGGCAACAGATACGCAGTATTTT
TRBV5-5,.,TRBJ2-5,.,CASSLEIGSTQYF,TGTGCCAGCAGCTTGGAAATTGGGAGCACTCAGTACTTC
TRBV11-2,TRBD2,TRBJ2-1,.,CASSLVAGAGEQFF,TGTGCCAGCAGCTTAGTAGCGGGAGCTGGTGAGCAGTTCTTC
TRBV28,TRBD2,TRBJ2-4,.,CASSPPGGKNIQYF,TGTGCCAGCAGCCCCCCGGGGGGCAAAAACATTCAGTACTTC
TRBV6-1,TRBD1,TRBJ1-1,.,CASNIQGDAFF,TGTGCCAGCAACATCCAGGGGGACGCTTTCTTT
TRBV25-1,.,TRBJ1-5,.,CASEEGSNQPQHF,TGTGCCAGCGAGGAGGGGTCGAATCAGCCCCAGCATTTT
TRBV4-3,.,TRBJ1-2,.,CASSQAGVGYTF,TGCGCCAGCAGCCAGGCGGGAGTCGGCTACACCTTC
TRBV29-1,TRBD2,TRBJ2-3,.,CSVLGLAVPTSPGDTQYF,TGCAGCGTTCTTGGACTAGCGGTCCCAACCTCCCCAGGGGATACGCAGTATTTT
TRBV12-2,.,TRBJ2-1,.,CASRLALTSGTYNEQFF,TGTGCAAGTCGCTTAGCGTTGACTAGCGGAACCTACAATGAGCAGTTCTTC
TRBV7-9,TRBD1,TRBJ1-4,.,CASSFGTGGGKLFF,TGTGCCAGCAGCTTCGGGACAGGGGGCGGAAAACTGTTTTTT
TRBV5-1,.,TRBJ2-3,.,CASSLGEVAGTQYF,TGCGCCAGCAGCTTGGGGGAGGTGGCTGGTACGCAGTATTTT
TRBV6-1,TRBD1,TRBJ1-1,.,CASHTGADTEAFF,TGTGCCAGCCACACAGGGGCGGACACTGAAGCTTTCTTT
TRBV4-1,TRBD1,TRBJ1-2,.,CASSQGGQGASNYGYTF,TGCGCCAGCAGCCAGGGGGGACAGGGGGCATCAAACTATGGCTACACCTTC
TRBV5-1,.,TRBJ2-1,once,CASSTRPSQSYNEQFF,TGCGCCAGCAGCACCCGACCCTCACAGAGTTACAATGAGCAGTTCTTC
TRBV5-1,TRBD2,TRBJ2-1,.,CASSLGLAGGTYQFF,TGCGCCAGCAGCTTGGGACTAGCGGGAGGGACTTATCAGTTCTTC
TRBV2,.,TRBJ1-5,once,CASSEGQTFSNQPQHF,TGTGCCAGCAGTGAAGGACAAACCTTTAGCAATCAGCCCCAGCATTTT
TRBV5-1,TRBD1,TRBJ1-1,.,CASSARTGLEAFF,TGCGCCAGCAGCGCTAGGACAGGGCTTGAAGCTTTCTTT
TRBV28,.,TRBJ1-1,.,CASSSGEGTEAFF,TGTGCCAGCAGTTCTGGAGAAGGCACTGAAGCTTTCTTT